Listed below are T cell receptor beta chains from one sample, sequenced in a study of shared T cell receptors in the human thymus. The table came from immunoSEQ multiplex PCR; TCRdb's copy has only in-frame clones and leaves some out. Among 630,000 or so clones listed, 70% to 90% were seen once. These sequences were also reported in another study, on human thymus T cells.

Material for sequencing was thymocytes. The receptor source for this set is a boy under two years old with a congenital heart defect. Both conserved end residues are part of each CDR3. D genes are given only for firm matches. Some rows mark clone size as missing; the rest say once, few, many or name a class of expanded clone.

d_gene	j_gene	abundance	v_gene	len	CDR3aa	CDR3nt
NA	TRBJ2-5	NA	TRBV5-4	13	CASSLGGQETQYF	TGTGCCAGCAGCTTGGGCGGGCAAGAGACCCAGTACTTC
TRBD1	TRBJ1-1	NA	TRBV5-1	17	CASSLNPTRQGNTEAFF	TGCGCCAGCAGCTTAAACCCAACAAGACAGGGGAACACTGAAGCTTTCTTT
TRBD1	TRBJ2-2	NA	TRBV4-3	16	CASSLRTGENTGELFF	TGCGCCAGCAGCCTAAGGACAGGAGAGAACACCGGGGAGCTGTTTTTT
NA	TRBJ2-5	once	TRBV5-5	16	CASSPPRTELQETQYF	TGTGCCAGCAGCCCGCCTAGGACAGAGCTACAAGAGACCCAGTACTTC
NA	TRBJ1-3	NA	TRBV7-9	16	CASSLGAGLSGNTIYF	TGTGCCAGCAGCTTAGGGGCAGGACTTTCTGGAAACACCATATATTTT
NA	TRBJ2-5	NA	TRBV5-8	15	CASLYHRRVRETQYF	TGTGCCAGCCTGTACCATCGCAGGGTAAGGGAGACCCAGTACTTC
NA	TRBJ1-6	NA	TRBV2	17	CASRTSVYRAGNSPLHF	TGTGCCAGCAGAACCTCCGTTTACAGGGCTGGAAATTCACCCCTCCACTTT
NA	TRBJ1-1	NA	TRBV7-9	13	CASSLNRLHEAFF	TGTGCCAGCAGCTTAAACAGACTACATGAAGCTTTCTTT
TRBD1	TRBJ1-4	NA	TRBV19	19	CASSNTGTGGPWGNEKLFF	TGTGCCAGTAGTAATACCGGGACAGGGGGCCCTTGGGGTAATGAAAAACTGTTTTTT
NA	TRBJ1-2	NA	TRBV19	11	CASLYGDGYTF	TGTGCCAGTCTGTACGGGGATGGCTACACCTTC
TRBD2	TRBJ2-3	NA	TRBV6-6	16	CASGTSISDHTDTQYF	TGTGCCAGCGGGACTAGCATATCCGACCACACAGATACGCAGTATTTT
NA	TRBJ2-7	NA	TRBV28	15	CASSSVEQRYYEQYF	TGTGCCAGCAGTTCGGTTGAACAGAGATACTACGAGCAGTACTTC
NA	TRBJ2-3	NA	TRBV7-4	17	CASSHYFPSYSEATQYF	TGTGCCAGCAGCCATTATTTTCCCTCTTATAGCGAAGCTACGCAGTATTTT
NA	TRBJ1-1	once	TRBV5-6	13	CASSLSETVEAFF	TGTGCCAGCAGCTTGTCTGAGACAGTAGAAGCTTTCTTT